This T cell receptor (beta chain) comes out of a study of cytomegalovirus exposure and HLA in healthy donors. Study findings and constraints: Later examination showed HLA-associated TCR beta chains had greater clonal expansion than equally common others. Later genetic work tied a missense DCLRE1C variant to beta-chain V and J trimming.

The CDR3 totals 12 residues. The germline CDR1 and CDR2 sequences are SEHNR and FQNEAQ (reference sequence). As for this clone: Its antigen is undetermined. Its ends do not fully match the called genes, so a read error is possible.

The PCR contained 60 Vbeta and 13 Jbeta primers. Original processing methods: Later analysis identified approximately 88 million unique TCR beta chains, approximately 11 million shared. This table comes from immunoSEQ multiplex PCR, and its TCRdb copy is limited to in-frame clones, with some not included. The DNA was the basis for D and trimming; V, J and clone size are from that table. The sample contains 85,000 to 100,000 clones, just under 70% of which appear only once. The sequenced sample consisted of PBMCs. This TCR derives from a man aged 45 to 65 in good health and CMV-seronegative. The chain is built from TRBV7-9 and TRBJ1-2; possible D gene TRBD1, 5 bases. CDR3 amino acids: CSSSSKGLGYTF. Here the CDR3 DNA reads TGTTCCAGCAGTTCCAAGGGGCTAGGGTACACCTTC.